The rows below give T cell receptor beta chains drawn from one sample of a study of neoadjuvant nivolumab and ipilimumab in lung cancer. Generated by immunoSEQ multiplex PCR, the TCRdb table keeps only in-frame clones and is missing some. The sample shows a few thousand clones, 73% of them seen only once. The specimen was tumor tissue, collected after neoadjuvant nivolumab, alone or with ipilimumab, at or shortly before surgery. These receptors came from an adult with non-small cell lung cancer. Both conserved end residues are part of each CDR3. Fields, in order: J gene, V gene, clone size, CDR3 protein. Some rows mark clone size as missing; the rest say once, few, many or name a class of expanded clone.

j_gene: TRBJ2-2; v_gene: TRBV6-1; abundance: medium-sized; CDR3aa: CASSEVNTGELFF
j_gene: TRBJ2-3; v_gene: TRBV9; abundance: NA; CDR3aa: CASSVALAGAGGTQYF
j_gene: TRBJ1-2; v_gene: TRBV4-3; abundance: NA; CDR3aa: CASSQVAGVGYTF
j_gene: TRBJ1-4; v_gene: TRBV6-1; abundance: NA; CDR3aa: CASSETLGEKLFF
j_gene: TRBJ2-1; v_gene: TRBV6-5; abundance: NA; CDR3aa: CASSYSRTGFNEQFF
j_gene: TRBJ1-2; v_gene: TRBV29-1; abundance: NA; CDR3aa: CSARGARAGYTF
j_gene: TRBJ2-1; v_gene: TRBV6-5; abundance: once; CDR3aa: CASSSGQGINEQFF
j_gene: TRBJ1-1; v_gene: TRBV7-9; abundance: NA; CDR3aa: CASSTRDGENTEAFF
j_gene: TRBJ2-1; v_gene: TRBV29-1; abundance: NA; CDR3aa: CSVGPTGGLSNEQFF
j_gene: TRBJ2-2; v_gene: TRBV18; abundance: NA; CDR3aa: CASSSLTTGMNTGELFF
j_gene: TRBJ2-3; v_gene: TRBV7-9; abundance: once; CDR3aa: CASSLARGGTDTQYF
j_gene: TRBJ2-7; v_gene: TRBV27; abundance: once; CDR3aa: CASSFRLAAPRDLDF
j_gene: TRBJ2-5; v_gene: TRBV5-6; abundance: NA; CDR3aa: CASSQGQETQYF
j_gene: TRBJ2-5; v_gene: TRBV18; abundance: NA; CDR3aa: CASSDRDGQETQYF
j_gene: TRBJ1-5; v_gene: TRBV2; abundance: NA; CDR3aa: CASSPGAEQPQHF
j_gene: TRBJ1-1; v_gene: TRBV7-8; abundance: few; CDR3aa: CASSTGTEAFF
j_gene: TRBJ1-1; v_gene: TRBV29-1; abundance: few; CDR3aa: CSVVRGNTEAFF
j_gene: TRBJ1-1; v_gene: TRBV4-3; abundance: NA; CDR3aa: CASSQDLPGSLLRAEAFF
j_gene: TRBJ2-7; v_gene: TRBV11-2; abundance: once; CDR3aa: CASSYGPYEQYF
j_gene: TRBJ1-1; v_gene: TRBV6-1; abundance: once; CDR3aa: CASSEHGRTEAFF
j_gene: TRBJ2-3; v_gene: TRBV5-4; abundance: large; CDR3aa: CASSPGTSGGWSTDTQYF
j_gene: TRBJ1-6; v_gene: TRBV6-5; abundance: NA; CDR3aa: CASSPQGGLNSPLHF
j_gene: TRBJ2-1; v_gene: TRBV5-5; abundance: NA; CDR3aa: CASSPGEATKQFF
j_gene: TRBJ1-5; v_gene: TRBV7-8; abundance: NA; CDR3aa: CASSLIGGLQPQHF
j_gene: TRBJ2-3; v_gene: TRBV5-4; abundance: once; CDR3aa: CASSPDRGAGYF
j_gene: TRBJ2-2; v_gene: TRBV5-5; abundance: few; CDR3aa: CASSLSPTRTAGELFF
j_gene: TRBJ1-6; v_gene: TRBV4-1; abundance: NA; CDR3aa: CASSQIGQYYNSPLHF
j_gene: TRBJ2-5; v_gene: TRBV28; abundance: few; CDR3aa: CASRTFGETQYF
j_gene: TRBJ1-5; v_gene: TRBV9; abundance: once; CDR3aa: CASSVDGAGQPQHF
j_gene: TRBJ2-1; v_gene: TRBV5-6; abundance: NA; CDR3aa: CASSLGLTWRGDEQFF
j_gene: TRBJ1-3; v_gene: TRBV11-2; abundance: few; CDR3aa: CASSLRNTGSSGNTIYF
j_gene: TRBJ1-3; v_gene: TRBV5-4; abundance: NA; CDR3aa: CASSTSSGNTIYF
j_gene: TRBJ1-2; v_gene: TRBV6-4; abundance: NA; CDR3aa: CASSAYGYTF
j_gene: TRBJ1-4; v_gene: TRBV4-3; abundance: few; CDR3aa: CASSHALDNHNEKLFF
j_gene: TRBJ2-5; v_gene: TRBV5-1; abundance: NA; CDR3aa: CASSQGTGGGPQYF
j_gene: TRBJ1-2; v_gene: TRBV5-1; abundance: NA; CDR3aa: CASSGIDRNLTYGYTF
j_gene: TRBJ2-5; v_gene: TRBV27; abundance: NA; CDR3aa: CASSFRQQRQTQYF
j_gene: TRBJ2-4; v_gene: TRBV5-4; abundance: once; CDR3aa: CASSPDNWGNIQYF
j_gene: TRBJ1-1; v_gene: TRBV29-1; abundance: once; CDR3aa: CSVDRGLMNTEAFF
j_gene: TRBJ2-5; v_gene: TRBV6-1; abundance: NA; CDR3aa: CASSRLQGTQYF
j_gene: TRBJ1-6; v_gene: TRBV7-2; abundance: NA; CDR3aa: CASTAPRGPLHF
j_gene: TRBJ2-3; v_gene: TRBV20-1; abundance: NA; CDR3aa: CSARDLDTQYF
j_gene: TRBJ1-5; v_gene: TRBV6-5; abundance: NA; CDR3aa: CASSWRINQPQHF
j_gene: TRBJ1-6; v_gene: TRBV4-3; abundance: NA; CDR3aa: CASSQERNSPLHF
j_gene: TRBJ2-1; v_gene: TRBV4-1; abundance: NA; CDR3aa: CASSQDFNPRSYNEQFF